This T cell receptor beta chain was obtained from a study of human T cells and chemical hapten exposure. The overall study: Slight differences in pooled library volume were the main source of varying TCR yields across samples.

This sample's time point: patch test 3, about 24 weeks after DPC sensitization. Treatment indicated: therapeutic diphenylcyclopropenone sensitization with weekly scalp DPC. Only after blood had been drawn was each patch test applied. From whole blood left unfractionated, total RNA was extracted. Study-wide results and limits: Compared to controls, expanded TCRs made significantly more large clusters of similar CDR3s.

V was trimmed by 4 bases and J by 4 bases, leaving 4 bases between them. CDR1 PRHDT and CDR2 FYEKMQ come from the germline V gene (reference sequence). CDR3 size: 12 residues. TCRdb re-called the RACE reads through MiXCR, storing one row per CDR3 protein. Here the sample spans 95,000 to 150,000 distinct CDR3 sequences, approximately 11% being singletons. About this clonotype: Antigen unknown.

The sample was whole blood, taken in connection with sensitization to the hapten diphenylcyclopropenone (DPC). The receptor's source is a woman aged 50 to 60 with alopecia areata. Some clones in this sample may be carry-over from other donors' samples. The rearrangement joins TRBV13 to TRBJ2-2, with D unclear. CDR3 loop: CASSSRTGELFF. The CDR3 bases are TGTGCCAGCAGCTCCCGCACCGGGGAGCTGTTTTTT.